This T cell receptor beta chain was recovered during a study of beta chain features in type 1 diabetes. Staining for CD45RO/CCR7/CD25/CD127/CD95/CD27 allowed sorting of CD4+ naive, central memory, regulatory and stem cell-like memory cells. As regards this clone: The antigen is not known.

Study-level points and caveats: Within each of all four CD4+ subsets, Type 1 diabetes patients had TCRB CDR3s that were moderately but significantly shorter. Insertions were fewer and deletions more numerous at VDJ junctions in type 1 diabetes patients.

The authors reverse transcribed all of the isolated RNA, so sequencing captured expressed TCRB transcripts. Here immunoSEQ multiplex PCR was the method, and the copy in TCRdb shows in-frame clones only, minus some. This sample has 300,000 or so clones, with approximately 15% found just once. Trimming cost V 8 bases and J 4 bases, with 8 bases left between them. This CDR3 comprises 12 residues. Germline V gene lookup returns CDR1 MDHEN and CDR2 SYDVKM. This receptor was identified in a man aged 25 to 45 with type 1 diabetes. The genes are TRBV28 and TRBJ1-4; the D gene is possibly TRBD1 (5 bases). Material for sequencing was naive CD4+ T cells from blood. The CDR3 here is CASGQGNEKLFF. DNA of the CDR3: TGTGCCAGCGGGCAGGGTAATGAAAAACTGTTTTTT. Variable domain in full (rest from reference TRBV28 and TRBJ1-4): DVKVTQSSRYLVKRTGEKVFLECVQDMDHENMFWYRQDPGLGLRLIYFSYDVKMKEKGDIPEGYSVSREKKERFSLILESASTNQTSMYLCASGQGNEKLFFGSGTQLSVL.